This T cell receptor (beta chain) comes out of a study of follicular helper T cells after annual influenza vaccination. Time point given: 2014-2015 season, 7 days after vaccination. Trimming removed 7 bases from V and 3 bases from J, with 18 bases in between. Looked up from germline, CDR1 is MDHEN and CDR2 is SYDVKM. The CDR3 loop spans 15 amino acids. This clone was counted once. Profiling relied on immunoSEQ multiplex PCR, and the TCRdb table lists in-frame clones only, not all of them. This sample has about 10,000 clones; approximately 80% occur once, and the top ten carry 0.75% to 0.9%. Source: CXCR5- memory CD4+ T cells sorted from blood, taken 7 days after influenza vaccination. The genes are TRBV28 and TRBJ1-1, with D possibly matching TRBD1 (5 bases). The TCR sequence derives from an adult who received the influenza vaccine. The CDR3 loop is CASKPQRGVDTEAFF. The CDR3 DNA reads TGTGCCAGCAAACCTCAAAGGGGAGTTGACACTGAAGCTTTCTTT.